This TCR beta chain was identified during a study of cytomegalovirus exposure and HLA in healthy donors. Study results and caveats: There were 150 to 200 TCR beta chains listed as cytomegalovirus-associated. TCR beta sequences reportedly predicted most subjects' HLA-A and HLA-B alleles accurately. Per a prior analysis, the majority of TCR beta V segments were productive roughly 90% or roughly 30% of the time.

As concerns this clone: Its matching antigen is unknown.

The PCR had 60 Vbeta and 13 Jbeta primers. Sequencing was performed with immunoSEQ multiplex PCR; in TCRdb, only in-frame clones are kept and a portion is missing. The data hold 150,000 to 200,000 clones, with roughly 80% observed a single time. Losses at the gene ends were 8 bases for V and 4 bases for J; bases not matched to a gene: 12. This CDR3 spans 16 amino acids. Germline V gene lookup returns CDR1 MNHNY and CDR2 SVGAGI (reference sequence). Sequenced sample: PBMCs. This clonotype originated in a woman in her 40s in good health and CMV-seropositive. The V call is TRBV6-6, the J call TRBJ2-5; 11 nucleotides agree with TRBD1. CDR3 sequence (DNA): TGTGCCAGCTGGTCGTCAACCGGGACAGGGGGAGAGACCCAGTACTTC. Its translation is CASWSSTGTGGETQYF.